These 26 T cell receptor beta chains share one sample of origin, sequenced in a study of blood T cell repertoires in COVID-19 (dated by TCRdb to between 2020 and 2021). The library was made by the immunoSEQ multiplex PCR assay. In TCRdb, the immuneACCESS table is reduced to in-frame sequences with V and J assigned. These tables do not hold every clone; where another copy was compared, an unresolved V gene accounts for under half, and the others remain unexplained. The sample table holds 250,000 or so clones, of which around 90% were seen once. Of the sample, about 1.6% is held by the ten largest clones. The sample taken for sequencing was PBMCs or T cells enriched from blood (not recorded which). The receptors originated from a woman in her 50s who had recovered from COVID-19.

The table lists this clone with a few counts. The rearrangement links TRBV6-5 to TRBJ1-5; D remains unclear. Trimming stripped 11 bases from V and 6 bases from J, with 17 bases between. The germline CDR1 and CDR2 sequences are MNHEY and SVGAGI. The CDR3 spans 13 residues. CDR3: CAPNGRQTQPQHF. Written as DNA, the CDR3 is TGTGCCCCCAACGGCAGGCAGACTCAGCCCCAGCATTTT.

In its sample, this clone was seen a few times. The chain is built from TRBV19 and TRBJ1-5, with D maybe TRBD1 (5 bases). The length of the CDR3 is 16 residues. Deletions cut 10 bases from V and 0 bases from J, with 19 bases between. Germline loops: CDR1 LNHDA, CDR2 SQIVND (reference sequence). CDR3 sequence (DNA): TGTGCCACCACAACCCAGGGTTCGAATAGCAATCAGCCCCAGCATTTT. This codes for CATTTQGSNSNQPQHF.

The V gene is TRBV9, the J gene TRBJ1-2; D gene ambiguous. V was shortened by 4 bases and J by 5 bases, with 15 bases between the two germline ends. The CDR3 extends over 14 amino acids. Germline V gene sequence: CDR1 SGDLS, CDR2 YYNGEE. CDR3 amino acids: CASSPRTGIYGYTF. DNA of the CDR3: TGTGCCAGCAGCCCAAGGACGGGGATTTATGGCTACACCTTC.

This chain uses TRBV27 with TRBJ1-5; D is possibly TRBD1 (5 bases). Germline V gene lookup returns CDR1 MNHEY and CDR2 SMNVEV (reference sequence). V was cut by 8 bases and J by 3 bases, with 11 bases left in between. CDR3 size: 13 residues. For the CDR3, the DNA is TGTGCCAGCGGTTGGGGGGACAATCAGCCCCAGCATTTT. Translation gives CASGWGDNQPQHF.

The chain couples TRBV9 to TRBJ2-5, with TRBD1 matching 8 bases. The CDR3 contains 13 residues. From germline, CDR1 is SGDLS and CDR2 YYNGEE. V gave up 3 bases and J gave up 6 bases; unmatched junction bases: 4. DNA of the CDR3: TGTGCCAGCAGCGAACAGGGGGGACAGACCCAGTACTTC. Protein: CASSEQGGQTQYF.

V usage is TRBV5-1 and J usage is TRBJ2-1; 11 positions match TRBD2. The V and J ends lost 4 bases and 0 bases, in that order; junction bases with no gene match: 12. The CDR3 is made up of 19 amino acids. Germline assignment: CDR1 SGHRS and CDR2 YFSETQ. The CDR3 DNA reads as TGCGCCAGCAGCCCAGGGGTGCTAGCGGGAGGCCTCTCCTACAATGAGCAGTTCTTC. It is translated as CASSPGVLAGGLSYNEQFF.

The rearrangement uses TRBV28 and TRBJ1-2, with D possibly TRBD1 on 5 matching bases. The CDR3 contains 13 residues. CDR1 is MDHEN and CDR2 is SYDVKM in the germline V gene. The V and J ends lost 8 bases and 6 bases respectively, with 16 bases between them. The CDR3 reads CASLPGGDDGYTF. In nucleotides, the CDR3 is TGTGCCAGCCTCCCCGGAGGGGACGATGGCTACACCTTC.

A single count supports this clone. CDR3 residues: CAWSGTGGHWTEAFF. CDR3 DNA: TGTGCCTGGAGTGGGACAGGGGGCCATTGGACTGAAGCTTTCTTT. The rearrangement links TRBV30 to TRBJ1-1, with 11 bases identical to TRBD1. Unmatched junction bases numbered 6, after V lost 1 base and J lost 5 bases. Germline V CDR1 and CDR2: GTSNPN, SVGIG (reference sequence). There are 15 residues in the CDR3. The variable domain in full, completed from reference TRBV30 and TRBJ1-1, reads SQTIHQWPATLVQPVGSPLSLECTVEGTSNPNLYWYRQAAGRGLQLLFYSVGIGQISSEVPQNLSASRPQDRQFILSSKKLLLSDSGFYLCAWSGTGGHWTEAFFGQGTRLTVV.

The genes are TRBV6-1 and TRBJ1-1, with D possibly matching TRBD1 (5 bases). The V and J ends lost 2 bases and 0 bases respectively, with 16 bases between them. This CDR3 comprises 17 residues. Germline V CDR1 and CDR2: MNHNS, SASEGT. The CDR3 loop is CASSELTGRRLNTEAFF. CDR3 DNA: TGTGCCAGCAGTGAACTAACAGGACGCCGACTGAACACTGAAGCTTTCTTT.

The V call is TRBV30, the J call TRBJ2-7, with 13 bases aligning to TRBD2. J lost 3 bases, V lost 1 base, and 12 bases had no gene match. The germline V gene encodes CDR1 GTSNPN and CDR2 SVGIG (reference sequence). This CDR3 comprises 18 residues. The CDR3 reads CAWSETGTSGIYDYEQYF. The CDR3 DNA reads TGTGCCTGGAGTGAAACCGGGACTAGCGGGATTTACGACTACGAGCAGTACTTC.

V is TRBV2 and J is TRBJ2-1, with D possibly TRBD2 on 6 matching bases. The CDR3 spans 13 residues. V lost 6 bases and J 8 bases, leaving 14 bases between the germline ends. The germline gives CDR1 SNHLY, CDR2 FYNNEI. DNA of the CDR3: TGTGCCAGCAGCTTGACTAGGGTGTATGAGCAGTTCTTC. This sequence encodes CASSLTRVYEQFF.

This chain connects TRBV21-1 to TRBJ1-2; the table names TRBD1, a call not compared with the DNA. TRBV21-1 is a pseudogene locus. The length of the CDR3 is 12 residues. The CDR3 DNA reads TGTGCCAGCAGCACAGACAGCTATGGCTACACCTTC. Translation gives CASSTDSYGYTF.

The CDR3 DNA reads as TGTGCCAGCAGCCTGGACAGCCTCTATGGCTACACCTTC. It yields the protein CASSLDSLYGYTF. This chain connects TRBV12-3 or TRBV12-4 to TRBJ1-2; a weak D match, TRBD1 (6 bases). Between the trimmed V and J ends, which lost 6 bases and 4 bases, there was a span of 12 bases. This CDR3 is 13 amino acids long.

The J gene is TRBJ2-1, the V gene TRBV27; D not certain. The CDR3 spans 15 residues. Per germline, CDR1 MNHEY and CDR2 SMNVEV (reference sequence). V was pared by 2 bases and J by 6 bases, with 14 bases between. The CDR3 reads CASSLAFSRINEQFF. CDR3 sequence (DNA): TGTGCCAGCAGTTTAGCTTTTTCGAGGATCAATGAGCAGTTCTTC.

This chain joins TRBV28 and TRBJ2-1; D might be TRBD1 (5 bases). The CDR3 has 16 amino acids. The germline CDR1 and CDR2 sequences are MDHEN and SYDVKM. V lost 6 bases, J lost 1 base, and 16 bases lay in between. The CDR3 here is CASSRQSWGSYNEQFF. DNA for the CDR3: TGTGCCAGCAGCCGACAGAGCTGGGGATCCTACAATGAGCAGTTCTTC.

The chain's CDR3 is CASSVLVFDEQFF. The DNA for the CDR3 is TGTGCCAGCAGCGTTCTCGTTTTTGATGAGCAGTTCTTC. This sequence joins TRBV9 and TRBJ2-1; D call uncertain. The CDR3 loop spans 13 amino acids. CDR1 is SGDLS and CDR2 is YYNGEE in the germline V gene. The germline V and J ends were trimmed by 2 bases and 8 bases, with 11 bases remaining between them.

This chain links TRBV3-1 (or the pseudogene TRBV3-2) with TRBJ1-3, with TRBD1 as a possible D gene (5 bases). The CDR3 totals 15 residues. Trimming stripped 4 bases from V and 2 bases from J, with 12 bases between. Germline loops: CDR1 LGHDT, CDR2 YNNKEL (reference sequence). CDR3 in DNA: TGTGCCAGCAGCCGTGTCAGGGAGGCTGGAAACACCATATATTTT. Translated: CASSRVREAGNTIYF.

The chain couples TRBV28 to TRBJ2-5; 9 nucleotides align to TRBD2. The germline CDR1 and CDR2 sequences are MDHEN and SYDVKM. This CDR3 region has 18 residues. V lost 6 bases to trimming and J lost 1 base; unmatched junction nucleotides: 15. CDR3 sequence reads: CASSPTAVSGSLQETQYF. The CDR3 DNA follows: TGTGCCAGCAGCCCTACCGCCGTTAGCGGGAGTCTCCAAGAGACCCAGTACTTC.

The J gene is TRBJ2-1, the V gene TRBV19, with 8 bases fitting TRBD2. Trimming removed 1 base from V and 6 bases from J; junction bases left unmatched: 11. Germline CDR1 and CDR2: LNHDA and SQIVND (reference sequence). The CDR3 is made up of 17 amino acids. CDR3: CASSIAPRLAGINEQFF. DNA of the CDR3: TGTGCCAGTAGTATAGCCCCGAGGCTAGCGGGTATCAATGAGCAGTTCTTC.

V is TRBV2 and J is TRBJ1-1; D gene ambiguous. V lost 2 bases and J lost 0, with 4 bases in between. The CDR3 runs to 13 residues. Per the germline V gene, CDR1 is SNHLY and CDR2 is FYNNEI. In nucleotides, the CDR3 is TGTGCCAGCAGTGAACTAATGAACACTGAAGCTTTCTTT. It encodes CASSELMNTEAFF.

V usage is TRBV3-1 (or the pseudogene TRBV3-2) and J usage is TRBJ2-5; 9 bases map to TRBD1. Trimming removed 5 bases from V and 5 bases from J; junction bases left unmatched: 12. Germline V lookup: CDR1 LGHDT, CDR2 YNNKEL (reference sequence). This CDR3 is 16 amino acids long. The CDR3 reads CASSYGQGIYGETQYF. The CDR3 DNA reads as TGTGCCAGCAGCTATGGACAGGGGATCTACGGGGAGACCCAGTACTTC.

This sequence joins TRBV7-2 and TRBJ1-2; TRBD1 aligns across 9 bases. Germline trimming cut 5 bases from V and 4 bases from J; bases unmatched to any gene: 8. Germline CDR1 and CDR2: SGHTA and FQGNSA. The CDR3 has 15 amino acids. The chain's CDR3 is CASSQGQGGSYGYTF. In nucleotides, the CDR3 is TGTGCCAGCAGCCAGGGACAGGGAGGTAGCTATGGCTACACCTTC.

The V gene is TRBV29-1, the J gene TRBJ2-1; D perhaps matches TRBD1 (6 bases). There are 13 residues in the CDR3. V lost 3 bases, J lost 0 bases, and 6 bases lay in between. Germline-derived CDR1 and CDR2 are SQVTM and ANQGSEA. CDR3 residues: CSVEDSSYNEQFF. The CDR3, as DNA: TGCAGCGTTGAGGACAGCTCCTACAATGAGCAGTTCTTC.

The J gene is TRBJ1-3, the V gene TRBV30; TRBD1 matches 9 bases. V lost 5 bases to trimming and J lost 4 bases; unmatched junction nucleotides: 6. The CDR3 length is 14 residues. Germline values: CDR1 GTSNPN, CDR2 SVGIG (reference sequence). The CDR3 here is CAWGTGSGGNTIYF. CDR3 bases: TGTGCCTGGGGGACAGGGTCGGGAGGAAACACCATATATTTT.

The rearrangement links TRBV30 to TRBJ1-1; TRBD1 is a possible D gene (5 bases). CDR1 and CDR2 (germline): GTSNPN, SVGIG (reference sequence). The CDR3 runs 16 residues. Deletions cut 0 bases from V and 4 bases from J, with 18 bases between. The CDR3, as DNA: TGTGCCTGGAGTGTTATGTTAGGGGCACAGCGCACTGAAGCTTTCTTT. Translating gives CAWSVMLGAQRTEAFF.

The rearrangement joins TRBV18 to TRBJ1-3, with D possibly TRBD1 on 6 matching bases. The germline V and J ends were trimmed by 3 bases and 4 bases, with 10 bases remaining between them. The CDR3 spans 14 residues. Germline V gene sequence: CDR1 KGHSH, CDR2 LQKENI. For the CDR3, the DNA is TGTGCCAGCTCACCCGGACAGTCCGGAAACACCATATATTTT. It translates to CASSPGQSGNTIYF.